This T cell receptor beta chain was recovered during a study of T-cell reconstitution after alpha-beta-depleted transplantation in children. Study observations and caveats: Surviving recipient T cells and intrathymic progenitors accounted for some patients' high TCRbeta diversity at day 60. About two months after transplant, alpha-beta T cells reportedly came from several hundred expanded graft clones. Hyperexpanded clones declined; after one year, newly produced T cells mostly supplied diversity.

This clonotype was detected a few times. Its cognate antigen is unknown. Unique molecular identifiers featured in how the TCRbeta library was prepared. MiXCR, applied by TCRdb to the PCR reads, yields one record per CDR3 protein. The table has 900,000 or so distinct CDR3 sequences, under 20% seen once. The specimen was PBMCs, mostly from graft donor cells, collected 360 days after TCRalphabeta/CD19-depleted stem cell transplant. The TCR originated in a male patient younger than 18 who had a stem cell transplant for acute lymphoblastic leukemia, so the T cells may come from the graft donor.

Written as DNA, the CDR3 is TGTGCCAGCAGCCCAGCCGGGACTAGAAAAGAGACCCAGTACTTC. It yields the protein CASSPAGTRKETQYF. This sequence joins TRBV12-3 or TRBV12-4 and TRBJ2-5; 8 positions match TRBD2. J lost 3 bases, V lost 6 bases, and 9 bases had no gene match. This CDR3 is built from 15 residues.